This passage covers 10 T cell receptor beta chains from one sample sequenced in a study of cytomegalovirus exposure and HLA in healthy donors. The PCR made use of 60 Vbeta and 13 Jbeta primers. TCRdb keeps only in-frame clones here, not all; method: immunoSEQ multiplex PCR. The table records about 130,000 clones, 82% of them present only once. The sequenced sample was PBMCs. The receptors come from a boy between 2 and 15 years old in good health and CMV-seronegative.

With respect to this clone: The junction departs from the called germline gene at one end, perhaps through a read error. V usage is TRBV7-7 and J usage is TRBJ2-5, with 10 bases matching TRBD2. Germline CDR1 SSHAT, CDR2 FNYEAQ (reference sequence). CDR3 length: 17 amino acids. CDR3 nucleotides: TGTGCTAGCAGCTCATCCCGGACTAGCGGCTCCCAAGAGACCCAGTACTTC. Encoded protein: CASSSSRTSGSQETQYF.

J is TRBJ2-5 and V is TRBV4-3; 7 bases are shared with TRBD1. The J segment lost 5 bases and the V segment lost 4 bases, leaving 10 bases of the junction unmatched. The CDR3 sequence is 15 residues long. Germline lookup yields CDR1 LGHNA and CDR2 YSLEER. The CDR3 DNA sequence: TGCGCCAGCAGCCGCACAGGGGTTCGAAGGGAGACCCAGTACTTC. It is translated as CASSRTGVRRETQYF.

The rearrangement uses TRBV10-2 and TRBJ1-1; 9 positions match TRBD1. Trimming removed 3 bases from V and 10 bases from J; junction bases left unmatched: 6. The CDR3 consists of 13 residues. From germline, CDR1 is WSHSY and CDR2 SAAADI. The CDR3 bases are TGCGCCAGCAGTGAAGGGACAGGGTTTGCAGCTTTCTTT. Translating gives CASSEGTGFAAFF.

The chain combines TRBV9 with TRBJ2-5; the match to TRBD2 covers 8 bases. The CDR3 sequence is 14 residues long. Germline V gives CDR1 SGDLS, CDR2 YYNGEE. The V segment lost 4 bases and the J segment 4 bases; nucleotides outside the gene matches: 6. CDR3 sequence (DNA): TGTGCCAGCAGCCCCCGGGGGGGGGCAGAGACCCAGTACTTC. Translation: CASSPRGGAETQYF.

J is TRBJ1-3 and V is TRBV5-6, with TRBD1 matching 7 bases. The V and J ends lost 0 bases and 7 bases, in that order; junction bases with no gene match: 10. Germline V gene sequence: CDR1 SGHDT, CDR2 YYEEEE. The CDR3 loop spans 16 amino acids. The CDR3 DNA reads TGTGCCAGCAGCTTGGGTGCCGGGACAGCGGTTAACACCATATATTTT. Its translation is CASSLGAGTAVNTIYF.

The genes are TRBV4-1 and TRBJ2-1; maybe TRBD2 (5 bases). Trimming took off 0 bases at V and 2 bases at J, with 11 bases between the two ends. Germline-derived CDR1 and CDR2 are MGHRA and YSYEKL. This CDR3 has 16 amino acids. CDR3 protein: CASSQDAGGPYNEQFF. Written as DNA, the CDR3 is TGCGCCAGCAGCCAAGATGCGGGTGGCCCCTACAATGAGCAGTTCTTC.

The chain has TRBV27 and TRBJ2-1; D not certain. The CDR3 is 16 amino acids. Trimming removed 0 bases at V and 0 bases at J, with 9 bases between. Germline V gives CDR1 MNHEY, CDR2 SMNVEV (reference sequence). The CDR3: CASSLSVRISYNEQFF. The CDR3 DNA reads TGTGCCAGCAGTTTATCCGTGCGGATCTCCTACAATGAGCAGTTCTTC.

This chain uses TRBV6-4 with TRBJ2-3; 7 nucleotides match TRBD2. This CDR3 has 15 residues. Losses at the gene ends were 5 bases for V and 2 bases for J; bases not matched to a gene: 7. Germline assignment: CDR1 MRHNA and CDR2 SNTAGT. The CDR3 DNA follows: TGTGCCAGCAGTCCTGCGGGAGAGCACACAGATACGCAGTATTTT. Its translation is CASSPAGEHTDTQYF.

The rearrangement joins TRBV11-2 to TRBJ1-2, with TRBD1 matching over 7 bases. The ends lost 6 bases at V and 7 bases at J; junction bases unmatched: 11. This CDR3 has 14 residues. Germline V CDR1 and CDR2: SGHAT, FQNNGV. The CDR3 bases are TGTGCCAGCAGTCCCGTCGACAGGGTCACTGGCTACACCTTC. Translating gives CASSPVDRVTGYTF.

The V gene is TRBV29-1, the J gene TRBJ2-1; 11 bases agree with TRBD1. From germline, CDR1 is SQVTM and CDR2 ANQGSEA. Trimming at V came to 6 bases and at J to 7 bases, leaving 8 bases not matched to a gene. This CDR3 is built from 14 residues. The CDR3 reads CSVRTGGAGNEQFF. Here the CDR3 DNA reads TGCAGCGTACGGACAGGGGGCGCGGGGAATGAGCAGTTCTTC.